This T cell receptor beta chain was sequenced during a study of blood T cells in healthy people across ages. Study-wide findings and caveats: The fall in TCR beta diversity per million T cells was roughly linear with age.

The germline CDR1 and CDR2 sequences are MNHEY and SMNVEV (reference sequence). CDR3 length equals 15 residues. It was with a sample-barcoded 5' primer and a J-beta primer mix that a second PCR of roughly 6 to 11 cycles was run. TCRdb independently ran MiXCR on the 5' RACE reads; one entry per CDR3 protein. The table shows hundreds of thousands of distinct CDR3 sequences, with more than 25% occurring only once. Comment on this clonotype: Its target is not known. This sequence may be a read error, since a much larger clone differs from it by one base.

This receptor was obtained from a woman at least 80 years old in good health. Sequenced input: blood. The chain uses TRBV27 and TRBJ2-3; TRBD2 matches 7 bases. CDR3 sequence: CASGLVGGVTDTQYF. In DNA form, the CDR3 reads TGTGCCAGCGGTTTAGTGGGGGGGGTGACAGATACGCAGTATTTT.